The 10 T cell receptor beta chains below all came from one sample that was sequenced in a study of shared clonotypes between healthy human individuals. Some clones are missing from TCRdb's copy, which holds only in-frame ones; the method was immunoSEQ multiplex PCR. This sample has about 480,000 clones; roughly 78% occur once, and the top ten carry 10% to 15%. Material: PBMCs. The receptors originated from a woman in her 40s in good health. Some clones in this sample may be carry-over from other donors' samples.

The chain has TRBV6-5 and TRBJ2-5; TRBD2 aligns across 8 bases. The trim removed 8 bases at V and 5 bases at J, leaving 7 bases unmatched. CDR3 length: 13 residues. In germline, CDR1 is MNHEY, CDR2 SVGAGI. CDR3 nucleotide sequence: TGTGCCAGCCGCCGGGAGGGCCGTGAGACCCAGTACTTC. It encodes CASRREGRETQYF.

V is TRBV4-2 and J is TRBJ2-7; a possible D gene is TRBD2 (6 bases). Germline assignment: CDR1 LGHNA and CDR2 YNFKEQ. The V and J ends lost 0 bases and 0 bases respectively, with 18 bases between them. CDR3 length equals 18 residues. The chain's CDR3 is CASSQEPVGTAPSYEQYF. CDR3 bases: TGTGCCAGCAGCCAAGAGCCTGTGGGGACTGCTCCCTCCTACGAGCAGTACTTC.

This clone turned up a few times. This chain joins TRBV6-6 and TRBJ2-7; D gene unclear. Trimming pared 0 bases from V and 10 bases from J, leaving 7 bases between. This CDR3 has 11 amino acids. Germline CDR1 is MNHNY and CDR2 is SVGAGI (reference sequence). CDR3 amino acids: CASSYSFIQYF. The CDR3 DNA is TGTGCCAGCAGTTACTCGTTTATTCAGTACTTC.

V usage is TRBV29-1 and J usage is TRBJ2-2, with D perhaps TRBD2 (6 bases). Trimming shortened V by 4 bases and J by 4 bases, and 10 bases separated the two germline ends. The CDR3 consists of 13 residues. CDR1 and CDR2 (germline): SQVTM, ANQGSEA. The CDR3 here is CSVGRDSTGELFF. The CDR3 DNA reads TGCAGCGTTGGGAGGGATTCCACCGGGGAGCTGTTTTTT.

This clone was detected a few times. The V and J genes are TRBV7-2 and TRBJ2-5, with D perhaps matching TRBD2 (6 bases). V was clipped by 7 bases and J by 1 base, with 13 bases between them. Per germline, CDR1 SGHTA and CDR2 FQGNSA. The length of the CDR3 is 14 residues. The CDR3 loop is CASIVTGLQETQYF. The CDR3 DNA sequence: TGTGCCAGCATCGTAACGGGACTCCAAGAGACCCAGTACTTC.

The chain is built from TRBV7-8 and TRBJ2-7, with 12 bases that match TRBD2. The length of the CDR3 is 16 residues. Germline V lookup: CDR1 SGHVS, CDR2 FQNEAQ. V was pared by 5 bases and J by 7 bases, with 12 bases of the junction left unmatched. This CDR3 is CASSQWTSGTPGEQYF. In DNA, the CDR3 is TGTGCCAGCAGCCAGTGGACTAGCGGGACGCCGGGGGAGCAGTACTTC. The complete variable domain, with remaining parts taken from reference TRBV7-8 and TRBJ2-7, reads GAGVSQSPRYKVAKRGQDVALRCDPISGHVSLFWYQQALGQGPEFLTYFQNEAQLDKSGLPSDRFFAERPEGSVSTLKIQRTQQEDSAVYLCASSQWTSGTPGEQYFGPGTRLTVT.

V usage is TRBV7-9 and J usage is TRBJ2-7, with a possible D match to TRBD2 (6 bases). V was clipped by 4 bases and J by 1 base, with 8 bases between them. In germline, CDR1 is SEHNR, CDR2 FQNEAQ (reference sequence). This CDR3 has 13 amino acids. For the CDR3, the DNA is TGTGCCAGCAGCTGGGGGAGGTCCTACGAGCAGTACTTC. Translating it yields CASSWGRSYEQYF.

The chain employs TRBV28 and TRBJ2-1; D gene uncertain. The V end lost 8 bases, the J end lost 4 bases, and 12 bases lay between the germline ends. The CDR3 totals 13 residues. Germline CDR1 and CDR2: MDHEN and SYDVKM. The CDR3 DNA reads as TGTGCCAGCCAAGCAGGTAGATACAATGAGCAGTTCTTC. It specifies CASQAGRYNEQFF.

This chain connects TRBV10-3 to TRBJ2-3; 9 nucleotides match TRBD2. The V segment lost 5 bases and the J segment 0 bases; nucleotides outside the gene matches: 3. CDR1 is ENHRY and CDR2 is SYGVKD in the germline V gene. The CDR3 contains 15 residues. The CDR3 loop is CAISRLAASTDTQYF. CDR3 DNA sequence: TGTGCCATCAGTAGACTAGCGGCTAGCACAGATACGCAGTATTTT.

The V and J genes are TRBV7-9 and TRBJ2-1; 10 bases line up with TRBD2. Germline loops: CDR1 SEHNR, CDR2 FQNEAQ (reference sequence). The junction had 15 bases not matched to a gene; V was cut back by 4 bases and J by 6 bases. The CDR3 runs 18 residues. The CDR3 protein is CASSSINLAGAAINEQFF. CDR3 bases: TGTGCCAGCAGCTCCATTAACCTAGCGGGAGCAGCTATCAATGAGCAGTTCTTC.